These 10 T cell receptor beta chains originate from one sample sequenced in a study of blood T cell repertoires in COVID-19. The protocol was immunoSEQ multiplex PCR, while the TCRdb copy is restricted to in-frame clones and leaves out a portion. The table shows 150,000 to 200,000 clones, with roughly 80% occurring only once. The sequenced sample was peripheral blood. The receptors come from a woman aged 65 to 85 with COVID-19, enrolled during active disease.

V usage is TRBV4-3 and J usage is TRBJ2-7; TRBD2 agrees at 7 bases. The CDR3 totals 15 residues. Per germline, CDR1 LGHNA and CDR2 YSLEER. V was clipped by 4 bases and J by 1 base; unmatched bases: 7. The CDR3 DNA follows: TGCGCCAGCAGCCTCAGCAAAGCGGGATCCTACGAGCAGTACTTC. Protein product: CASSLSKAGSYEQYF.

Points on this clone: A much larger clone lies a single base off, so this may be a read error. This chain links TRBV10-3 with TRBJ1-1; possibly TRBD1 for D (6 bases). The CDR3 sequence is 14 residues long. Germline V gene sequence: CDR1 ENHRY, CDR2 SYGVKD. V lost 6 bases and J lost 6, with 17 bases in between. The CDR3 DNA sequence: TGTGCCATCAGATCGGACAGAAGTGAAGCTGAAGCTTTCTTT. It yields the protein CAIRSDRSEAEAFF.

This sequence joins TRBV5-1 and TRBJ2-4; 11 bases fit TRBD1. The germline V gene has CDR1 SGHRS and CDR2 YFSETQ. V dropped 4 bases and J dropped 4; count of bases not matched to a gene: 4. This CDR3 is built from 15 residues. This CDR3 is CASSPGTGGKNIQYF. CDR3 coding DNA: TGCGCCAGCAGCCCAGGGACAGGGGGGAAAAACATTCAGTACTTC.

The V and J genes are TRBV19 and TRBJ2-2; TRBD1 aligns across 9 bases. Unmatched junction bases numbered 10, after V lost 11 bases and J lost 3 bases. The CDR3 is made up of 15 amino acids. Germline values: CDR1 LNHDA, CDR2 SQIVND (reference sequence). The CDR3 DNA reads TGTGCCGCAAAACCGGGACAGGGCGACACCGGGGAGCTGTTTTTT. Translating gives CAAKPGQGDTGELFF.

The table lists this clone with a count of one. The V call is TRBV5-1, the J call TRBJ1-1; perhaps TRBD1 as D (5 bases). CDR3 length: 16 amino acids. Between the trimmed V and J ends, which lost 3 bases and 0 bases, there was a span of 15 bases. The germline V gene encodes CDR1 SGHRS and CDR2 YFSETQ. The CDR3 DNA follows: TGCGCCAGCAGCTCCGGCTATAGGGGTCTGAACACTGAAGCTTTCTTT. Residues: CASSSGYRGLNTEAFF.

V is TRBV7-9 and J is TRBJ1-1; no reliable D call. V was cut by 4 bases and J by 1 base, with 10 bases left in between. The CDR3 consists of 14 residues. Germline lookup yields CDR1 SEHNR and CDR2 FQNEAQ (reference sequence). CDR3 amino acids: CASSSWRENTEAFF. As DNA, the CDR3 is TGTGCCAGCAGCTCATGGAGGGAGAACACTGAAGCTTTCTTT. The complete variable domain, with remaining parts taken from reference TRBV7-9 and TRBJ1-1, reads DTGVSQNPRHKITKRGQNVTFRCDPISEHNRLYWYRQTLGQGPEFLTYFQNEAQLEKSRLLSDRFSAERPKGSFSTLEIQRTEQGDSAMYLCASSSWRENTEAFFGQGTRLTVV.

This chain connects TRBV2 to TRBJ2-2; D is perhaps TRBD1 (7 bases). The germline V and J ends were trimmed by 5 bases and 4 bases, with 14 bases remaining between them. This CDR3 contains 15 residues. Per germline, CDR1 SNHLY and CDR2 FYNNEI. CDR3 protein: CASSPRQGGTGELFF. The DNA of the CDR3 is TGTGCCAGCAGTCCCCGCCAGGGGGGCACCGGGGAGCTGTTTTTT.

V usage is TRBV28 and J usage is TRBJ2-5, with TRBD2 identical over 7 bases. CDR1 MDHEN and CDR2 SYDVKM come from the germline V gene. The CDR3 extends over 14 amino acids. The trim removed 0 bases at V and 2 bases at J, leaving 0 bases unmatched. The CDR3 nucleotides read TGTGCCAGCAGTTTATGGGGGGGGCAAGAGACCCAGTACTTC. This encodes CASSLWGGQETQYF.

J is TRBJ2-1 and V is TRBV6-2 or TRBV6-3, with 8 positions matching TRBD2. The germline V gene encodes CDR1 MNHEY and CDR2 SVGEGT. V trimming: 0 bases; J trimming: 14 bases; junction bases outside the gene matches: 12. This CDR3 region has 15 residues. DNA of the CDR3: TGTGCCAGCAGTTACTCTGGGGGCGGACTAGCCCCCAAGTTCTTC. The encoded protein is CASSYSGGGLAPKFF.

The chain combines TRBV5-1 with TRBJ2-3; D remains unclear. This CDR3 has 12 residues. Deletions cut 4 bases from V and 0 bases from J, with 3 bases between. The germline V gene has CDR1 SGHRS and CDR2 YFSETQ. The CDR3 DNA sequence: TGCGCCAGCAGCGGCAGCACAGATACGCAGTATTTT. Amino acids: CASSGSTDTQYF. The variable domain in full, with the rest retrieved from reference TRBV5-1 and TRBJ2-3, is KAGVTQTPRYLIKTRGQQVTLSCSPISGHRSVSWYQQTPGQGLQFLFEYFSETQRNKGNFPGRFSGRQFSNSRSEMNVSTLELGDSALYLCASSGSTDTQYFGPGTRLTVL.